The 25 T cell receptor beta chains given below trace back to one sample, sequenced in a study of T cells in Graves' hyperthyroidism and ophthalmopathy. TCR beta CDR3 regions were amplified from RNA. First-round RT-PCR with HTBI primers amplified the TCR CDR3 region. TCRdb re-called the multiplex PCR reads with MiXCR, one entry per CDR3 protein. This table holds about 320,000 distinct CDR3 sequences, around a sixth found once. What was sequenced was blood. The receptor source for this set is a man in his thirties or forties with Graves' hyperthyroidism.

The rearrangement joins TRBV2 to TRBJ2-7; TRBD1 or TRBD2 may be the D gene (6 bases each). The ends were cut back, 10 bases at V and 3 bases at J, with 16 bases in the middle. The CDR3 covers 13 residues. The germline V gene has CDR1 SNHLY and CDR2 FYNNEI. The CDR3 DNA sequence: TGTGCCACCAAAGGGGGGATGGGCTACGAGCAGTACTTC. Its protein product is CATKGGMGYEQYF.

The chain recombines TRBV20-1 with TRBJ1-5; TRBD1 might be the D (5 bases). The V gene's germline CDR1 is DFQATT and CDR2 SNEGSKA (reference sequence). This CDR3 is built from 16 residues. The germline V and J ends were trimmed by 5 bases and 4 bases, with 21 bases remaining between them. The CDR3 protein is CSAGSRWGSSNQPQHF. The CDR3 DNA follows: TGCAGTGCTGGGAGTCGGTGGGGCAGTTCAAATCAGCCCCAGCATTTT.

There are a few counts of this clonotype. J is TRBJ2-7 and V is TRBV29-1; D unresolved. In germline, CDR1 is SQVTM, CDR2 ANQGSEA. This CDR3 spans 14 amino acids. The V end was cut by 4 bases, the J end by 7 bases, with 20 bases between. The CDR3 DNA follows: TGCAGCGTTGTTTCGGATTGGATTTATGAAGAGCAGTACTTC. Protein sequence: CSVVSDWIYEEQYF.

This clonotype was seen at least ten times. The chain joins TRBV28 to TRBJ2-7, with 12 bases lining up with TRBD2. Per germline, CDR1 MDHEN and CDR2 SYDVKM. J gave up 3 bases and V 4 bases, and 10 bases lay outside the gene matches. CDR3 length equals 17 residues. This CDR3 is CASSWGGLAGTYYEQYF. DNA for the CDR3: TGTGCCAGCAGTTGGGGTGGACTAGCGGGAACTTACTACGAGCAGTACTTC.

This clonotype was found a few times. The chain links TRBV4-1 to TRBJ2-7, with D perhaps matching TRBD2 (5 bases). This CDR3 has 16 residues. V was clipped by 4 bases and J by 2 bases, with 18 bases between them. Per the germline V gene, CDR1 is MGHRA and CDR2 is YSYEKL. The CDR3 DNA is TGCGCCAGCAGCCCGACTAACCTAGTCCGCACCTACGAGCAGTACTTC. Translating it yields CASSPTNLVRTYEQYF.

This clonotype was found many times. DNA for the CDR3: TGCGCCAGCAGCTCCGGACTACGTTCCTACAATGAGCAGTTCTTC. Its protein is CASSSGLRSYNEQFF. J is TRBJ2-1 and V is TRBV5-1, with D maybe TRBD2 (6 bases). The CDR3 consists of 15 residues. V was trimmed by 3 bases and J by 1 base, leaving 11 bases between them. Germline CDR1 SGHRS, CDR2 YFSETQ. Full variable domain (rest looked up from reference TRBV5-1 and TRBJ2-1): KAGVTQTPRYLIKTRGQQVTLSCSPISGHRSVSWYQQTPGQGLQFLFEYFSETQRNKGNFPGRFSGRQFSNSRSEMNVSTLELGDSALYLCASSSGLRSYNEQFFGPGTRLTVL.

The sample holds a few counts of this clonotype. CDR3 in amino acids: CSARAEQYF. The CDR3 DNA follows: TGCAGTGCTAGAGCCGAGCAGTACTTC. The rearrangement links TRBV20-1 to TRBJ2-7; D is unresolved. The V gene lost 1 base and the J gene lost 6 bases, with 1 base spanning the gap. The CDR3 sequence is 9 residues long. The germline V gene encodes CDR1 DFQATT and CDR2 SNEGSKA (reference sequence).

Ten or more counts support this clonotype. The chain is built from TRBV20-1 and TRBJ2-5, with 8 nucleotides matching TRBD1. Germline CDR1 reads DFQATT; CDR2 reads SNEGSKA (reference sequence). The CDR3 length is 11 residues. J gave up 4 bases and V 7 bases, and 2 bases lay outside the gene matches. DNA for the CDR3: TGCAGTGTTACAGGGGGAGAGACCCAGTACTTC. This translates into CSVTGGETQYF.

In its sample, this clonotype was seen many times. V gene TRBV10-3 combines with J gene TRBJ2-1, with 10 positions matching TRBD2. Germline V gene data show CDR1 as ENHRY and CDR2 as SYGVKD. V was clipped by 3 bases and J by 9 bases; unmatched bases: 14. CDR3 length: 17 amino acids. The CDR3 reads CAISEGPAGGPILEQFF. For the CDR3, the DNA is TGTGCCATCAGTGAAGGGCCAGCGGGAGGGCCGATTCTTGAGCAGTTCTTC.

Many counts were recorded for this clonotype. The rearrangement uses TRBV24-1 and TRBJ2-7; the D gene is possibly TRBD1 (6 bases). CDR1 and CDR2 (germline): KGHDR, SFDVKD. Trimming left V 7 bases short and J 6 bases short, with 18 bases between. The CDR3 runs to 14 residues. CDR3 loop: CATSPTGRGREQYF. In DNA, the CDR3 is TGTGCCACCAGCCCGACGGGCAGGGGACGCGAGCAGTACTTC.

This clonotype was counted between two and nine times. The V and J genes are TRBV13 and TRBJ1-3; D is uncertain. Germline lookup yields CDR1 PRHDT and CDR2 FYEKMQ (reference sequence). Trimming took off 7 bases at V and 0 bases at J, with 16 bases between the two ends. This CDR3 is 16 amino acids long. DNA for the CDR3: TGTGCCAGCAACAGAAACGGGAGGAACTCTGGAAACACCATATATTTT. Translated: CASNRNGRNSGNTIYF.

This clonotype occurred many times. CDR3 residues: CASSLVAGSRHTEAFF. The CDR3 DNA reads TGCGCCAGCAGCTTGGTGGCAGGCTCACGCCACACTGAAGCTTTCTTT. The V call is TRBV5-1, the J call TRBJ1-1, with D unresolved. The CDR3 spans 16 residues. Per the germline V gene, CDR1 is SGHRS and CDR2 is YFSETQ. The V gene lost 0 bases and the J gene lost 3 bases, with 15 bases spanning the gap.

This clonotype occurred many times. The chain recombines TRBV27 with TRBJ1-5, with TRBD1 matching over 11 bases. This CDR3 has 17 residues. Looked up from germline, CDR1 is MNHEY and CDR2 is SMNVEV (reference sequence). The ends lost 5 bases at V and 6 bases at J; junction bases unmatched: 12. As DNA, the CDR3 is TGTGCCAGCAGTCCGCGGGACAGGGGGGAGGGTCGTCAGCCCCAGCATTTT. It encodes CASSPRDRGEGRQPQHF.

About this clonotype itself: A junction end diverges from the germline sequence, so it may reflect a read error. The CDR3 loop reads CAGQDRANVQYF. CDR3 sequence (DNA): TGTGCCGGCCAGGACAGGGCAAACGTTCAGTACTTC. The chain links TRBV28 to TRBJ2-4; TRBD1 matches 8 bases. The CDR3 totals 12 residues. Germline values: CDR1 MDHEN, CDR2 SYDVKM.

This clonotype was counted at least ten times. The CDR3 loop is CSVPGQSTYEQYF. The CDR3 nucleotides are TGCAGCGTCCCGGGACAGTCCACCTACGAGCAGTACTTC. This chain connects TRBV29-1 to TRBJ2-7, with 7 bases aligning to TRBD1. The CDR3 contains 13 residues. The V gene's germline CDR1 is SQVTM and CDR2 ANQGSEA. V gave up 6 bases and J gave up 2 bases; unmatched junction bases: 7.

This clonotype has at least ten counts. The chain employs TRBV27 and TRBJ2-7; no clear D. The germline V and J ends were trimmed by 5 bases and 0 bases, with 14 bases remaining between them. The CDR3 consists of 15 residues. Germline V gene lookup returns CDR1 MNHEY and CDR2 SMNVEV (reference sequence). Here the CDR3 reads CASSLSTGLSYEQYF. The CDR3 coding sequence is TGTGCCAGCAGTCTCAGCACGGGCCTCTCCTACGAGCAGTACTTC.

This clonotype was seen a handful of times. The gene calls are TRBV5-1 and TRBJ2-7; 7 bases fit TRBD1. Germline V gene lookup returns CDR1 SGHRS and CDR2 YFSETQ. J was trimmed by 4 bases and V by 2 bases; bases with no gene match: 15. This CDR3 spans 17 amino acids. CDR3 nucleotide sequence: TGCGCCAGCAGCTTCGGGAATCGACAGGGCAAATGGTACGAGCAGTACTTC. Its translation: CASSFGNRQGKWYEQYF.

The chain employs TRBV7-9 and TRBJ2-2; the D gene could be TRBD1 or TRBD2 (6 bases each). The CDR3 totals 13 residues. Germline loops: CDR1 SEHNR, CDR2 FQNEAQ (reference sequence). V gave up 4 bases and J gave up 6 bases, with 9 bases separating them. The CDR3 sequence: CASSSRGPGELFF. CDR3 DNA sequence: TGTGCCAGCAGCTCCCGGGGGCCCGGGGAGCTGTTTTTT.

Comments on this clonotype: A much larger clone differs by one base, so this may be a read error. V usage is TRBV10-1 and J usage is TRBJ2-1; D gene uncertain. The CDR3 is 13 residues long. Germline V gene lookup returns CDR1 WNHNN and CDR2 SYGVQD (reference sequence). The CDR3 DNA is TGCGCCAGCAGTGAGTCCCGCTACGATGAGCAGTTCTTC. This encodes CASSESRYDEQFF.

Many counts were recorded for this clonotype. V and J are TRBV20-1 and TRBJ1-1; D is undetermined. The CDR3 totals 14 residues. Per the germline V gene, CDR1 is DFQATT and CDR2 is SNEGSKA (reference sequence). The germline V and J ends were trimmed by 3 bases and 11 bases, with 22 bases remaining between them. CDR3 sequence reads: CSASTAGQQPGAFF. The CDR3 bases are TGCAGTGCTAGTACCGCTGGCCAACAGCCCGGGGCTTTCTTT.

This clonotype was seen at least ten times. The chain's CDR3 is CSVEDGDTLRPYNEQFF. The CDR3 DNA reads as TGCAGCGTTGAAGATGGTGACACCCTTCGACCTTACAATGAGCAGTTCTTC. This rearrangement joins TRBV29-1 to TRBJ2-1, with unresolved D. The CDR3 extends over 17 amino acids. Germline values: CDR1 SQVTM, CDR2 ANQGSEA. Deletions cut 0 bases from V and 4 bases from J, with 19 bases between.

This clonotype occurred many times. The chain carries TRBV28 and TRBJ2-7, with D maybe TRBD1 (5 bases). Germline V CDR1 and CDR2: MDHEN, SYDVKM. Deletions cut 2 bases from V and 0 bases from J, with 14 bases between. The CDR3 has 16 amino acids. The CDR3 is CASSLGWADNSYEQYF. In nucleotides, the CDR3 is TGTGCCAGCAGTTTAGGGTGGGCGGACAACTCCTACGAGCAGTACTTC.

This clonotype was observed at least ten times. J is TRBJ2-3 and V is TRBV3-1; D perhaps matches TRBD1 (5 bases). The germline V and J ends were trimmed by 1 base and 6 bases, with 14 bases remaining between them. Germline V gives CDR1 LGHDT, CDR2 YNNKEL (reference sequence). The CDR3 length is 15 residues. The CDR3 DNA reads TGTGCCAGCAGCCAAGTGCTCTCCAGGGCGGATACGCAGTATTTT. It specifies CASSQVLSRADTQYF.

Regarding this clonotype: A much larger clone lies one base from this, so it may be a read error. The rearrangement joins TRBV12-3 or TRBV12-4 to TRBJ1-1; 9 bases align to TRBD1. CDR3 length: 15 amino acids. The chain's CDR3 is CAGSPPTGGNTEAFF. In DNA, the CDR3 is TGTGCCGGCAGTCCCCCGACAGGGGGGAACACTGAAGCTTTCTTT.

The chain links TRBV5-1 to TRBJ1-2; possibly TRBD1 for D (5 bases). Trimming shortened V by 4 bases and J by 0 bases, and 13 bases separated the two germline ends. The CDR3 extends over 15 amino acids. Germline CDR1 is SGHRS and CDR2 is YFSETQ. The CDR3 DNA reads as TGCGCCAGCAGCACCTTGGGGGGTGCTAACTATGGCTACACCTTC. Its translation is CASSTLGGANYGYTF.